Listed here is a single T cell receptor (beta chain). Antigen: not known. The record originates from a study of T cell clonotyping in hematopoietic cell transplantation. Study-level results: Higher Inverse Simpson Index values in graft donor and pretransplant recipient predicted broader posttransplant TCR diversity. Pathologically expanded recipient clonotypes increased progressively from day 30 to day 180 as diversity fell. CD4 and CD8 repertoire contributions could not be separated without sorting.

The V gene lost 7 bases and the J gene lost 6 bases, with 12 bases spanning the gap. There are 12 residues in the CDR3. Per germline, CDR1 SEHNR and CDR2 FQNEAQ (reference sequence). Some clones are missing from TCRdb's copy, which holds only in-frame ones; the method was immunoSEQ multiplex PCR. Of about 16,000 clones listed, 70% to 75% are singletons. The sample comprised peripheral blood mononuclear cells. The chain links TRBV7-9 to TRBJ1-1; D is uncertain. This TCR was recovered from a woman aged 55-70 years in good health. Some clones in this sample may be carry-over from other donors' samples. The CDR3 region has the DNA TGTGCCAGCAACCCCCGGCGGCCTGAAGCTTTCTTT. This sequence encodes CASNPRRPEAFF.